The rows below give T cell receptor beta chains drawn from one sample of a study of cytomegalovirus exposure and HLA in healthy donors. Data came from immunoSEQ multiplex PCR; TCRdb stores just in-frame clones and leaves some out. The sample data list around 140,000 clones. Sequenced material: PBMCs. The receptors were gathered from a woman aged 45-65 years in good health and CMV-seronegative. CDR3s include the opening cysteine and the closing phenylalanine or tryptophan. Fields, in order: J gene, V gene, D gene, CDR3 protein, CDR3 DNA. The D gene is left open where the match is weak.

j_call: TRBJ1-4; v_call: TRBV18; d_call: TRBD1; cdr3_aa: CASSPANRGINEKLFF; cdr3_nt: TGTGCCAGCTCACCCGCTAACAGGGGGATAAATGAAAAACTGTTTTTT
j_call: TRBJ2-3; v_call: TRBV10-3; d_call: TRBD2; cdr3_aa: CAISESGYYQAGGTIGTDTQYF; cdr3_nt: TGTGCCATCAGTGAGTCAGGATATTATCAGGCGGGAGGGACTATTGGAACAGATACGCAGTATTTT
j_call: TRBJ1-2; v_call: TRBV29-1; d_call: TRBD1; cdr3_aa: CSVVPTGGAGYTF; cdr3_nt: TGCAGCGTTGTCCCGACAGGGGGCGCGGGCTACACCTTC
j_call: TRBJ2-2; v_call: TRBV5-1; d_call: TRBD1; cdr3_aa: CASSLVEQGIGELFF; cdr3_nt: TGCGCCAGCAGCTTGGTGGAACAGGGGATCGGGGAGCTGTTTTTT
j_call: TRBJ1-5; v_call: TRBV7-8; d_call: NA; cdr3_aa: CASSLIGGYQPQHF; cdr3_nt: TGTGCCAGCAGCTTAATCGGAGGGTATCAGCCCCAGCATTTT
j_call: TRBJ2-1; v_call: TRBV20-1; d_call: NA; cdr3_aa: CSASRGQFF; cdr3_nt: TGCAGTGCTAGTCGGGGGCAGTTCTTC
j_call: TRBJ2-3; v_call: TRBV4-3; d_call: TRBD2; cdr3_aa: CASSQEGYGAGGAGGYTDTQYF; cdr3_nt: TGCGCCAGCAGCCAAGAAGGGTACGGAGCGGGAGGTGCGGGTGGTTACACAGATACGCAGTATTTT
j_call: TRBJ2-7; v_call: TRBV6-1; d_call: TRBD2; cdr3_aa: CASSEPSGTYEQYF; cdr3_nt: TGTGCCAGCAGTGAACCTAGCGGTACCTACGAGCAGTACTTC
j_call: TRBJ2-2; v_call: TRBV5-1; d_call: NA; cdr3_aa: CASSLERRTGFYTGELFF; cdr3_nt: TGCGCCAGCAGCTTGGAACGGAGGACGGGGTTTTACACCGGGGAGCTGTTTTTT
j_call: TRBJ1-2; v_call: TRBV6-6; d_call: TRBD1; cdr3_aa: CASSYLGQGAGYTF; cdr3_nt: TGTGCCAGCAGTTACCTGGGGCAGGGGGCGGGCTACACCTTC